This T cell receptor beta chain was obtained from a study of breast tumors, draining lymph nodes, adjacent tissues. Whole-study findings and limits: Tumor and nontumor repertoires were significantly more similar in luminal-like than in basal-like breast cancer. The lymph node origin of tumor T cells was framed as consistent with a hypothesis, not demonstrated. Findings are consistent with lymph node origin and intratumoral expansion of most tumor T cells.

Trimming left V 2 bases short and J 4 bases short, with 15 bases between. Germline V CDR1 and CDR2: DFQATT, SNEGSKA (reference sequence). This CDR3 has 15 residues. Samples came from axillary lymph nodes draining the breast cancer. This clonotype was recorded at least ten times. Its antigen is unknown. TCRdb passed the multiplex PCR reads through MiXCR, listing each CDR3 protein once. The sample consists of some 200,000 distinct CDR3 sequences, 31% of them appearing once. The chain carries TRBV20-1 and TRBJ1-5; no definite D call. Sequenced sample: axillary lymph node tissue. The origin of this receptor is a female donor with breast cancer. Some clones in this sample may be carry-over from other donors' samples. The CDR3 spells CSARTGGNYNQPQHF. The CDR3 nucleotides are TGCAGTGCTAGAACGGGAGGGAACTATAATCAGCCCCAGCATTTT.